Presented here are 7 T cell receptor beta chains from one specimen sequenced in a study of Tregs in tolerant kidney transplant recipients. The method was immunoSEQ multiplex PCR; TCRdb's version includes in-frame clones alone and lacks a portion of them. This repertoire shows about 68,000 clones, roughly 84% found once; its top ten account for roughly 4.5%. Sequencing was done on a sample of CD4+ T cells from blood. The receptors stem from a human donor in good health.

J is TRBJ1-2 and V is TRBV28; D ambiguous. Trimming left V 8 bases short and J 8 bases short, with 18 bases between. The germline CDR1 and CDR2 sequences are MDHEN and SYDVKM. The CDR3 runs 13 residues. The CDR3 sequence: CASSSGWARGYTF. DNA of the CDR3: TGTGCCAGCTCATCGGGTTGGGCGAGGGGCTACACCTTC.

The chain has TRBV5-3 and TRBJ2-3; 10 bases are shared with TRBD2. TRBV5-3 is recorded as an ORF, its role being uncertain. The CDR3 loop spans 15 amino acids. V dropped 4 bases and J dropped 4; count of bases not matched to a gene: 6. CDR3 DNA sequence: TGTGCCAGAAGCCCCCATAGCGGGAGGCCAGATACGCAGTATTTT. The encoded protein is CARSPHSGRPDTQYF.

The V and J genes are TRBV13 and TRBJ2-3, with D possibly being TRBD1 (5 bases). The germline CDR1 and CDR2 sequences are PRHDT and FYEKMQ (reference sequence). Between the trimmed V and J ends, which lost 2 bases and 0 bases, there was a span of 9 bases. This CDR3 spans 15 amino acids. The CDR3 reads CASSLQGFSTDTQYF. DNA of the CDR3: TGTGCCAGCAGCTTACAGGGATTTAGCACAGATACGCAGTATTTT.

This clone was seen just once. This rearrangement joins TRBV5-1 to TRBJ1-2; perhaps TRBD1 as D (5 bases). The V end was cut by 3 bases, the J end by 6 bases, with 15 bases between. The CDR3 contains 14 residues. Germline V gene lookup returns CDR1 SGHRS and CDR2 YFSETQ. CDR3 amino acids: CASSSRWMGDGYTF. As DNA, the CDR3 is TGCGCCAGCAGCTCCCGGTGGATGGGGGATGGCTACACCTTC.

This chain uses TRBV5-6 with TRBJ2-1; no definite D call. V was trimmed by 1 base and J by 4 bases, leaving 9 bases between them. Germline CDR1 is SGHDT and CDR2 is YYEEEE. The CDR3 extends over 14 amino acids. The DNA for the CDR3 is TGTGCCAGCAGCTTGATGAACAGATACAATGAGCAGTTCTTC. It translates to CASSLMNRYNEQFF.

V gene TRBV30 combines with J gene TRBJ2-1; 9 nucleotides agree with TRBD1. CDR1 is GTSNPN and CDR2 is SVGIG in the germline V gene (reference sequence). The CDR3 covers 16 residues. After removal of 2 bases from V and 5 bases from J, the junction contained 10 bases not matched to a gene. CDR3 in amino acids: CAWSRIRDRENNEQFF. The CDR3 bases are TGTGCCTGGAGTAGGATCCGGGACAGGGAGAACAATGAGCAGTTCTTC.

The rearrangement uses TRBV5-4 and TRBJ1-1; no reliable D call. The CDR3 runs 11 residues. Looked up from germline, CDR1 is SGHNT and CDR2 is YYREEE (reference sequence). The germline V and J ends were trimmed by 4 bases and 3 bases, with 4 bases remaining between them. The CDR3 sequence: CASSKDTEAFF. Written as DNA, the CDR3 is TGTGCCAGCAGCAAGGACACTGAAGCTTTCTTT.